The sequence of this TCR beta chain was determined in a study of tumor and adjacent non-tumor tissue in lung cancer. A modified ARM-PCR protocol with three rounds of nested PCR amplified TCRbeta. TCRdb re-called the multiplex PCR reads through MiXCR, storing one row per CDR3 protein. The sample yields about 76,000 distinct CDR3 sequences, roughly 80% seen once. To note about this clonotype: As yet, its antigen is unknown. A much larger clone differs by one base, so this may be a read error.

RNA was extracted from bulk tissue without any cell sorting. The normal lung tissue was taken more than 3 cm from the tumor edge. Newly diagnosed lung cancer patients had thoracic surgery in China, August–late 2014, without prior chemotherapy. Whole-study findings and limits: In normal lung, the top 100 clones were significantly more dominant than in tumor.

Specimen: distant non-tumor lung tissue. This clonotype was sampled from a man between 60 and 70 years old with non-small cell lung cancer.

The CDR3 region has the DNA TGTGCCAGCAGTTCCGATTTTGAAACAGGGGGCTTTTCCTACAATGAGCATTTCTTC. Residues: CASSSDFETGGFSYNEHFF. The rearrangement uses TRBV28 and TRBJ2-1; 9 bases fit TRBD1. Germline CDR1 is MDHEN and CDR2 is SYDVKM. The CDR3 has 19 residues.